The rows below give T cell receptor beta chains drawn from one sample of a study of shared T cell receptors in the human thymus. Libraries were prepared by immunoSEQ multiplex PCR; TCRdb keeps only in-frame clonotypes and omits some of them. The sample records some 700,000 clones, around 85% being singletons. These data also formed part of another study, on human thymus T cells.

The sequencing input was thymocytes. The receptors here all came from a girl younger than two with a congenital heart defect. CDR3s include the opening cysteine and the closing phenylalanine or tryptophan. Fields, in order: V gene, clone size, D gene, J gene, CDR3 DNA, CDR3 protein. The D gene is left open where the match is weak. Only part of the rows carry a size: once, few, many, or a class if the clone is expanded.

v_gene: TRBV28; abundance: .; d_gene: .; j_gene: TRBJ2-1; CDR3nt: TGTGCCAGCAGACACAAACAGGGAACGTCATTCAATGAGCAGTTCTTC; CDR3aa: CASRHKQGTSFNEQFF
v_gene: TRBV5-1; abundance: once; d_gene: .; j_gene: TRBJ1-1; CDR3nt: TGCGCCAGCAGCTTGGAGCCACAGGTTCGGAACACTGAAGCTTTCTTT; CDR3aa: CASSLEPQVRNTEAFF
v_gene: TRBV5-1; abundance: .; d_gene: TRBD1; j_gene: TRBJ2-7; CDR3nt: TGCGCCAGCAGCCCTAGACAGGGGACCACCTACGAGCAGTACTTC; CDR3aa: CASSPRQGTTYEQYF
v_gene: TRBV14; abundance: few; d_gene: TRBD1; j_gene: TRBJ1-6; CDR3nt: TGTGCCAGCAGTCGAGACCGGGACAGGGGGCGAAGGTATAACTCACCCCTCCACTTT; CDR3aa: CASSRDRDRGRRYNSPLHF
v_gene: TRBV19; abundance: once; d_gene: .; j_gene: TRBJ2-2; CDR3nt: TGTGCCAGTAGCCTTAACTACTGGACAGCGAACACCGGGGAGCTGTTTTTT; CDR3aa: CASSLNYWTANTGELFF
v_gene: TRBV5-5; abundance: .; d_gene: .; j_gene: TRBJ2-7; CDR3nt: TGTGCCAGCAGCCCACTCTCTAACGAGCAGTACTTC; CDR3aa: CASSPLSNEQYF
v_gene: TRBV29-1; abundance: .; d_gene: .; j_gene: TRBJ1-4; CDR3nt: TGCAGCGTTGAAAAACAGGAATCGACGACTAATGAAAAACTGTTTTTT; CDR3aa: CSVEKQESTTNEKLFF
v_gene: TRBV6-5; abundance: .; d_gene: .; j_gene: TRBJ2-2; CDR3nt: TGTGCCAGCAGTCCTCCGGACAGCAACACCGGGGAGCTGTTTTTT; CDR3aa: CASSPPDSNTGELFF
v_gene: TRBV7-6; abundance: .; d_gene: TRBD1; j_gene: TRBJ1-2; CDR3nt: TGTGCCAGCAGCTCCCCGGGACAGGGATATGGCTACACCTTC; CDR3aa: CASSSPGQGYGYTF
v_gene: TRBV7-8; abundance: .; d_gene: .; j_gene: TRBJ1-2; CDR3nt: TGTGCCAGCAGCTTAGGTTCAGCAGGGAATGGCTACACCTTC; CDR3aa: CASSLGSAGNGYTF
v_gene: TRBV6-5; abundance: .; d_gene: .; j_gene: TRBJ2-7; CDR3nt: TGTGCCAGCAGCCCTGGACAGAAGGACGTATACGAGCAGTACTTC; CDR3aa: CASSPGQKDVYEQYF
v_gene: TRBV5-4; abundance: .; d_gene: .; j_gene: TRBJ1-5; CDR3nt: TGTGCCAGCAGCTTGGATCCAGGGAATCAGCCCCAGCATTTT; CDR3aa: CASSLDPGNQPQHF